This T cell receptor beta chain was observed in a study of T cell responses to AZD1222 COVID-19 vaccine. Comment on this clone: Its antigen is undetermined.

Assay used: immunoSEQ multiplex PCR; TCRdb lists only in-frame clones, some missing. The profile covers about 180,000 clones, with around 90% appearing a single time and around 2% taken by the ten largest. General study results and limits: Spike-specific TCR breadth and depth went up after people got two AZD1222 doses. With dominance at 160-218 and 743-854, vaccine-associated CD4 TCRs spanned spike.

This CDR3 has 16 residues. The junction had 8 bases not matched to a gene; V was cut back by 2 bases and J by 5 bases. Germline V gene sequence: CDR1 KGHSH, CDR2 LQKENI. The chain uses TRBV18 and TRBJ1-2; 10 bases line up with TRBD1. The receptor was isolated from an adult who received the AZD1222 COVID-19 vaccine. This specimen was peripheral blood, taken 28 days after the second AZD1222 dose. CDR3 region: CASSPSGTGVRYGYTF. The CDR3 DNA reads as TGTGCCAGCTCACCATCCGGGACAGGGGTTAGGTATGGCTACACCTTC.